This T cell receptor (beta chain) was documented in a study of blood T cell repertoires in COVID-19. Sequencing used immunoSEQ multiplex PCR; TCRdb keeps in-frame clones, though not all of them. The sample lists 300,000 to 450,000 clones, roughly 80% seen once, with under 1.2% in the top ten. Trimming cost V 7 bases and J 6 bases, with 15 bases left between them. Germline V gene lookup returns CDR1 SNHLY and CDR2 FYNNEI. The CDR3 length is 14 residues. Sample: peripheral blood. The chain carries TRBV2 and TRBJ2-2; D is unresolved. The TCR comes from a human donor with acute or convalescent COVID-19. The donor label of this sample is uncertain. CDR3 coding DNA: TGTGCCAGCAATGGTGACTCAGAGTCCGGGGAGCTGTTTTTT. Translating gives CASNGDSESGELFF.